These 25 T cell receptor beta chains were sequenced from one sample in a study of Ad26.COV2.S vaccination and SARS-CoV-2 variants. As for treatment: some 20 received Ad26.COV2.S at low or high dose, single or two shots; roughly five received placebo; per-sample allocation not given. Each sample was drawn 63 days after the first injection (of vaccine or placebo). Profiled with immunoSEQ multiplex PCR; TCRdb holds only in-frame clones, not every one. The sample yields 350,000 to 400,000 clones, 75% to 90% seen once. Material: peripheral blood, obtained in a trial of Ad26.COV2.S vaccine versus placebo. These receptors were collected from a person between 18 and 65 years old who received the Ad26.COV2.S COVID-19 vaccine or a placebo.

The chain has TRBV6-4 and TRBJ1-4, with TRBD1 matching 8 bases. CDR1 is MRHNA and CDR2 is SNTAGT in the germline V gene. The CDR3 totals 15 residues. V dropped 4 bases and J dropped 6; count of bases not matched to a gene: 7. The CDR3 DNA reads TGTGCCAGCAGTGCCTCAGGGGGCGCTTATGAAAAACTGTTTTTT. Amino acids: CASSASGGAYEKLFF.

The rearrangement uses TRBV15 and TRBJ1-6; D is possibly TRBD1 (6 bases). Germline V gene sequence: CDR1 LNHNV, CDR2 YYDKDF (reference sequence). Trimming shortened V by 6 bases and J by 0 bases, and 9 bases separated the two germline ends. CDR3 length: 15 residues. CDR3 region: CATRQQGSYNSPLHF. CDR3 sequence (DNA): TGTGCCACCAGACAACAGGGCTCCTATAATTCACCCCTCCACTTT.

The rearrangement joins TRBV5-1 to TRBJ1-1; D remains ambiguous. The CDR3 length is 13 residues. From germline, CDR1 is SGHRS and CDR2 YFSETQ. V shed 4 bases and J shed 3 bases, with 10 bases lying between them. This CDR3 reads CASSARGDTEAFF. CDR3 DNA sequence: TGCGCCAGCAGCGCACGAGGAGACACTGAAGCTTTCTTT.

The V call is TRBV6-2 or TRBV6-3, the J call TRBJ2-1; D perhaps matches TRBD2 (7 bases). This CDR3 is built from 15 residues. V was cut by 2 bases and J by 1 base, with 9 bases left in between. CDR1 and CDR2 (germline): MNHEY, SVGEGT. The CDR3 DNA follows: TGTGCCAGCAGTTACGAGGGGGGGTCCTACAATGAGCAGTTCTTC. Its translation is CASSYEGGSYNEQFF.

In this sample, this clone turned up once. This rearrangement joins TRBV5-6 to TRBJ2-7; unclear D gene. Germline-derived CDR1 and CDR2 are SGHDT and YYEEEE. Trimming took 3 bases from V and 0 from J, leaving 7 bases between them. This CDR3 comprises 13 residues. The CDR3 DNA reads TGTGCCAGCAGCTGGTTTAGCTCCTACGAGCAGTACTTC. As protein: CASSWFSSYEQYF.

V and J are TRBV5-4 and TRBJ2-1, with TRBD2 identical over 9 bases. This CDR3 spans 16 amino acids. Germline values: CDR1 SGHNT, CDR2 YYREEE (reference sequence). Losses at the gene ends were 2 bases for V and 6 bases for J; bases not matched to a gene: 9. The CDR3 nucleotides are TGTGCCAGCAGCTTTGGGGGGACTAGCCTCCTCAATGAGCAGTTCTTC. This sequence encodes CASSFGGTSLLNEQFF.

V usage is TRBV18 and J usage is TRBJ2-1, with 10 bases that match TRBD1. The CDR3 length is 16 residues. Trimming at V came to 5 bases and at J to 4 bases, leaving 8 bases not matched to a gene. The germline V gene encodes CDR1 KGHSH and CDR2 LQKENI. The CDR3 DNA follows: TGTGCCAGCTCAGATCGACAGGGGGCGTTTTACAATGAGCAGTTCTTC. As protein: CASSDRQGAFYNEQFF. Together with reference TRBV18 and TRBJ2-1, the CDR3 gives the full variable domain: NAGVMQNPRHLVRRRGQEARLRCSPMKGHSHVYWYRQLPEEGLKFMVYLQKENIIDESGMPKERFSAEFPKEGPSILRIQQVVRGDSAAYFCASSDRQGAFYNEQFFGPGTRLTVL.

This chain connects TRBV4-1 to TRBJ1-1; D is possibly TRBD1 (6 bases). The V end was cut by 6 bases, the J end by 6 bases, with 11 bases between. Per germline, CDR1 MGHRA and CDR2 YSYEKL. The CDR3 totals 12 residues. This CDR3 is CASRGGRAEAFF. Here the CDR3 DNA reads TGCGCCAGCAGAGGGGGAAGGGCTGAAGCTTTCTTT.

CDR3 protein: CASSIGTGVLNEQFF. CDR3 nucleotide sequence: TGTGCCAGCAGCATCGGGACAGGGGTTTTAAATGAGCAGTTCTTC. The chain links TRBV3-1 (or the pseudogene TRBV3-2) to TRBJ2-1; TRBD1 matches at 10 bases. CDR1 is LGHDT, CDR2 YNNKEL, per germline (reference sequence). V gave up 5 bases and J gave up 7 bases; unmatched junction bases: 8. This CDR3 contains 15 residues.

V is TRBV3-1 (or the pseudogene TRBV3-2) and J is TRBJ2-3; D remains ambiguous. CDR3 length equals 11 residues. Germline-derived CDR1 and CDR2 are LGHDT and YNNKEL (reference sequence). V was cut by 5 bases and J by 7 bases, with 7 bases left in between. CDR3 DNA sequence: TGTGCCAGCAGCATAGGGTATACGCAGTATTTT. Protein product: CASSIGYTQYF.

The chain uses TRBV2 and TRBJ2-5; TRBD1 agrees at 7 bases. This CDR3 is 12 amino acids long. V lost 7 bases to trimming and J lost 4 bases; unmatched junction nucleotides: 3. Germline CDR1 is SNHLY and CDR2 is FYNNEI. This CDR3 reads CASTWDRETQYF. DNA of the CDR3: TGTGCCAGCACCTGGGACAGAGAGACCCAGTACTTC.

The V and J genes are TRBV2 and TRBJ1-5; D possibly corresponds to TRBD1 (5 bases). V lost 9 bases, J lost 10 bases, and 16 bases lay in between. Germline loops: CDR1 SNHLY, CDR2 FYNNEI. This CDR3 spans 12 amino acids. In nucleotides, the CDR3 is TGTGCCAGAGGCACGGGGGTAGGTCCCCAGCATTTT. Its protein is CARGTGVGPQHF.

There are many counts of this clone. The rearrangement uses TRBV4-1 and TRBJ1-6; D is perhaps TRBD1 (6 bases). V dropped 1 base and J dropped 0 bases, with 10 bases sitting between them. This CDR3 spans 17 amino acids. The germline V gene has CDR1 MGHRA and CDR2 YSYEKL. In DNA form, the CDR3 reads TGCGCCAGCAGCCAAGGGAGACAGGCCTCCTATAATTCACCCCTCCACTTT. It yields the protein CASSQGRQASYNSPLHF.

The chain couples TRBV6-4 to TRBJ1-2; no reliable D call. Germline assignment: CDR1 MRHNA and CDR2 SNTAGT. The V and J ends lost 6 bases and 7 bases respectively, with 18 bases between them. The length of the CDR3 is 14 residues. This CDR3 reads CASSLNARIGGYTF. The CDR3, as DNA: TGTGCCAGCAGCCTCAACGCCAGGATAGGTGGCTACACCTTC.

The chain has TRBV9 and TRBJ2-7; no definite D call. Per the germline V gene, CDR1 is SGDLS and CDR2 is YYNGEE. Trimming took off 0 bases at V and 4 bases at J, with 11 bases between the two ends. The CDR3 totals 14 residues. The CDR3 is CASSVGGPGYEQYF. In DNA, the CDR3 is TGTGCCAGCAGCGTAGGTGGGCCTGGTTACGAGCAGTACTTC.

In this sample, this clone turned up once. The V gene is TRBV2, the J gene TRBJ1-1; possibly TRBD1 for D (6 bases). This CDR3 spans 13 amino acids. Trimming took off 8 bases at V and 2 bases at J, with 12 bases between the two ends. Germline CDR1 and CDR2: SNHLY and FYNNEI. The CDR3 DNA reads as TGTGCCAGCTTGTACGGGGGCAACACTGAAGCTTTCTTT. The encoded protein is CASLYGGNTEAFF.

The chain joins TRBV7-9 to TRBJ1-1; 8 bases map to TRBD1. J was trimmed by 3 bases and V by 5 bases; bases with no gene match: 14. Germline V gives CDR1 SEHNR, CDR2 FQNEAQ (reference sequence). The CDR3 has 17 residues. The CDR3 nucleotides read TGTGCCAGCAGCGTAGTGCAGGGGGCAATAGGCGACACTGAAGCTTTCTTT. Protein sequence: CASSVVQGAIGDTEAFF.

The gene calls are TRBV5-8 and TRBJ1-2; D unclear. The V end was cut by 2 bases, the J end by 4 bases, with 6 bases between. Germline V gene sequence: CDR1 SGHTS, CDR2 YDEGEE. The CDR3 loop spans 12 amino acids. CDR3 in DNA: TGTGCCAGCAGCTTTGGCAGCTATGGCTACACCTTC. Its protein is CASSFGSYGYTF. The complete variable domain, with remaining parts taken from reference TRBV5-8 and TRBJ1-2, reads EAGVTQSPTHLIKTRGQQATLRCSPISGHTSVYWYQQALGLGLQFLLWYDEGEERNRGNFPPRFSGRQFPNYSSELNVNALELEDSALYLCASSFGSYGYTFGSGTRLTVV.

The chain joins TRBV15 to TRBJ1-5, with D perhaps matching TRBD1 (6 bases). V gave up 5 bases and J gave up 0 bases, with 11 bases separating them. Germline V CDR1 and CDR2: LNHNV, YYDKDF (reference sequence). CDR3 length: 15 residues. The CDR3 DNA reads as TGTGCCACCAGCCAGACAGGTTATAGCAATCAGCCCCAGCATTTT. Translated, it gives CATSQTGYSNQPQHF.

This sequence joins TRBV5-5 and TRBJ2-1; D possibly corresponds to TRBD1 (6 bases). Germline CDR1 SGHKS, CDR2 YYEKEE (reference sequence). This CDR3 has 16 residues. Trimming cost V 4 bases and J 6 bases, with 20 bases left between them. CDR3 DNA: TGTGCCAGCAGCCAAACGGGGACACTGGTACCCAATGAGCAGTTCTTC. Protein: CASSQTGTLVPNEQFF.

This chain links TRBV2 with TRBJ1-2, with D possibly being TRBD1 (5 bases). Germline lookup yields CDR1 SNHLY and CDR2 FYNNEI. Between the trimmed V and J ends, which lost 5 bases and 8 bases, there was a span of 21 bases. The CDR3 is 15 amino acids. This CDR3 is CASSRDRPPGKGYTF. The CDR3 region has the DNA TGTGCCAGCAGTAGGGACCGGCCCCCGGGTAAGGGCTACACCTTC.

The V call is TRBV7-2, the J call TRBJ2-5; possibly TRBD1 or TRBD2 for D (5 bases each). V was cut by 2 bases and J by 6 bases, with 16 bases left in between. The CDR3 is made up of 15 amino acids. CDR1 SGHTA and CDR2 FQGNSA come from the germline V gene. The CDR3 coding sequence is TGTGCCAGCAGCTTAAGAGGGACGAGCTTGAAGACCCAGTACTTC. It codes for CASSLRGTSLKTQYF.

The rearrangement joins TRBV5-4 to TRBJ2-1, with D tentatively TRBD1 (5 bases). The CDR3 contains 14 residues. V was shortened by 0 bases and J by 4 bases, with 8 bases between the two germline ends. CDR1 and CDR2 (germline): SGHNT, YYREEE (reference sequence). As DNA, the CDR3 is TGTGCCAGCAGCTTGGTAGGGGCTTACAATGAGCAGTTCTTC. Encoded protein: CASSLVGAYNEQFF. Combining the CDR3 with reference TRBV5-4 and TRBJ2-1 gives the whole variable domain ETGVTQSPTHLIKTRGQQVTLRCSSQSGHNTVSWYQQALGQGPQFIFQYYREEENGRGNFPPRFSGLQFPNYSSELNVNALELDDSALYLCASSLVGAYNEQFFGPGTRLTVL.

V is TRBV18 and J is TRBJ2-1; 7 bases are shared with TRBD2. CDR1 and CDR2 (germline): KGHSH, LQKENI. The trim removed 1 base at V and 6 bases at J, leaving 9 bases unmatched. This CDR3 has 16 amino acids. This CDR3 reads CASSPRSGVRSNEQFF. The CDR3 nucleotides read TGTGCCAGCTCACCACGGAGCGGGGTACGCTCCAATGAGCAGTTCTTC.

The chain carries TRBV11-3 and TRBJ2-2; D possibly corresponds to TRBD1 (5 bases). The CDR3 has 14 amino acids. V was shortened by 5 bases and J by 5 bases, with 12 bases between the two germline ends. Per germline, CDR1 SGHNT and CDR2 YENEEA. The CDR3 region is CASSPQTVTGELFF. In DNA form, the CDR3 reads TGTGCCAGCAGCCCTCAGACAGTGACCGGGGAGCTGTTTTTT.